These 2 T cell receptor beta chains were all obtained from the same sample, sequenced in a study of untreated major depressive disorder. Here immunoSEQ multiplex PCR was the method, and the copy in TCRdb shows in-frame clones only, minus some. Found here are more than 20,000 clones, about 93% of them singletons; the top ten hold 0.3% to 0.4%. The sample comprised CD4+ T cells from PBMCs. The receptors derive from a man aged 25-45 years in good health.

The chain carries TRBV29-1 and TRBJ2-7; 10 positions agree with TRBD1. V gave up 6 bases and J gave up 7 bases; unmatched junction bases: 12. The germline V gene encodes CDR1 SQVTM and CDR2 ANQGSEA. The CDR3 has 14 amino acids. In nucleotides, the CDR3 is TGCAGCGTACTACCCTCGGGACAGGGGTCAGAGCAGTACTTC. Its translation is CSVLPSGQGSEQYF.

The chain has TRBV12-5 and TRBJ1-1; 7 positions match TRBD1. CDR1 and CDR2 (germline): LGHNT, FRNRAP. The CDR3 contains 14 residues. Unmatched junction bases numbered 11, after V lost 2 bases and J lost 11 bases. CDR3 residues: CASGLRLRGQSAFF. The CDR3 DNA follows: TGTGCTAGTGGTTTGAGGTTGAGGGGGCAGTCGGCTTTCTTT.